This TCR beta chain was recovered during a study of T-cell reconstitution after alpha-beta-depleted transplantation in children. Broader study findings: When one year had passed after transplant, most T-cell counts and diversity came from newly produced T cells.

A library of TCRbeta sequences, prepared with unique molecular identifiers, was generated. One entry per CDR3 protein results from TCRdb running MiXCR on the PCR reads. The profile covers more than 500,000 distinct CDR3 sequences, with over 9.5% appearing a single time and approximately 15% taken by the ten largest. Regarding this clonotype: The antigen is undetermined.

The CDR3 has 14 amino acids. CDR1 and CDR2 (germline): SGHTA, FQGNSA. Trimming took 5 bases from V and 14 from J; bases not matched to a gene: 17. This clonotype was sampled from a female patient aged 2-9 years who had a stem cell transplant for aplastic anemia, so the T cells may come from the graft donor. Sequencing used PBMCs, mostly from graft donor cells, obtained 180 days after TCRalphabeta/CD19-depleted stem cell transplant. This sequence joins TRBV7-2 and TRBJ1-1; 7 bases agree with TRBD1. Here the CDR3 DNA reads TGTGCCAGCAGCCCCAGCTACAGACAGACAGGGAGGTTCTTT. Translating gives CASSPSYRQTGRFF.